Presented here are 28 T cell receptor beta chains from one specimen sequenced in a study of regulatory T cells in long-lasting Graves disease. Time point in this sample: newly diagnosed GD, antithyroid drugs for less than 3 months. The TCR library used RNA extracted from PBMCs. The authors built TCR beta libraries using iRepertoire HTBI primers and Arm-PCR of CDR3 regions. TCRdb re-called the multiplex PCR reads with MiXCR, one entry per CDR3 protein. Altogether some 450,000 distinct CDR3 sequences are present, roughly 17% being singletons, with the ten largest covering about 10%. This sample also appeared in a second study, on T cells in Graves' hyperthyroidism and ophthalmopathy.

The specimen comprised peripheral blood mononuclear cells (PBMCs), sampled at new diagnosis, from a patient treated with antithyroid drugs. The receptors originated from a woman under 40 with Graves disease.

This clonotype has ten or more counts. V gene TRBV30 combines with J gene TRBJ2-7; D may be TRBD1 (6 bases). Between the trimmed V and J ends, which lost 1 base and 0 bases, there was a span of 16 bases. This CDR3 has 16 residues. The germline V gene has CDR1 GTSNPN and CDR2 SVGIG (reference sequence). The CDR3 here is CAWSGPVTGRSYEQYF. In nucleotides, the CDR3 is TGTGCCTGGAGTGGCCCCGTGACAGGACGCTCCTACGAGCAGTACTTC. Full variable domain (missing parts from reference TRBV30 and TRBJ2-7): SQTIHQWPATLVQPVGSPLSLECTVEGTSNPNLYWYRQAAGRGLQLLFYSVGIGQISSEVPQNLSASRPQDRQFILSSKKLLLSDSGFYLCAWSGPVTGRSYEQYFGPGTRLTVT.

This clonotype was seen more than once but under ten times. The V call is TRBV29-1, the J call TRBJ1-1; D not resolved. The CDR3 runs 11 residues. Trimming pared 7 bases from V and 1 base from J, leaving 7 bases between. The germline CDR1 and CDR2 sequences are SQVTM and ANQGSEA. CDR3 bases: TGCAGCGGCCGGGGGAACACTGAAGCTTTCTTT. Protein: CSGRGNTEAFF. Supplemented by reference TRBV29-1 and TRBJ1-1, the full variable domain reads SAVISQKPSRDICQRGTSLTIQCQVDSQVTMMFWYRQQPGQSLTLIATANQGSEATYESGFVIDKFPISRPNLTFSTLTVSNMSPEDSSIYLCSGRGNTEAFFGQGTRLTVV.

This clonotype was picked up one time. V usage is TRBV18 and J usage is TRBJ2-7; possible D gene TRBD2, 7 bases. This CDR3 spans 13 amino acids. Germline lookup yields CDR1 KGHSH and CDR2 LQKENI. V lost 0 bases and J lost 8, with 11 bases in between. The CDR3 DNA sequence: TGTGCCAGCTCACCACCCACGGGGGGCAAGCAGTACTTC. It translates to CASSPPTGGKQYF. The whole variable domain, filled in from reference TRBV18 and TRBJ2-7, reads NAGVMQNPRHLVRRRGQEARLRCSPMKGHSHVYWYRQLPEEGLKFMVYLQKENIIDESGMPKERFSAEFPKEGPSILRIQQVVRGDSAAYFCASSPPTGGKQYFGPGTRLTVT.

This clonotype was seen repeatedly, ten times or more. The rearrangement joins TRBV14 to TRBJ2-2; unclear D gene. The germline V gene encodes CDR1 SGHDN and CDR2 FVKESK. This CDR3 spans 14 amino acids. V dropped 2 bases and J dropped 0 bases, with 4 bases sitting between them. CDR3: CASSQRSNTGELFF. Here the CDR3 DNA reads TGTGCCAGCAGCCAAAGATCGAACACCGGGGAGCTGTTTTTT.

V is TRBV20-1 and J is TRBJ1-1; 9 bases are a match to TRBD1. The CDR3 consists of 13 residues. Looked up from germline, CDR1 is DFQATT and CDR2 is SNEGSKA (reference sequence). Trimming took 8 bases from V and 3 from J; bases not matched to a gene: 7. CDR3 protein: CSSKQGADTEAFF. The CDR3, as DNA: TGCAGTTCAAAACAGGGGGCGGACACTGAAGCTTTCTTT.

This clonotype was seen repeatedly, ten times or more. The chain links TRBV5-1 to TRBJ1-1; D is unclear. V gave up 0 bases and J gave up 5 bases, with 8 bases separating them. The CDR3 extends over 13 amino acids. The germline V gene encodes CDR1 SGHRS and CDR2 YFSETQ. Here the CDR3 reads CASSLVGDTEAFF. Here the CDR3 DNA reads TGCGCCAGCAGCTTGGTCGGGGATACTGAAGCTTTCTTT.

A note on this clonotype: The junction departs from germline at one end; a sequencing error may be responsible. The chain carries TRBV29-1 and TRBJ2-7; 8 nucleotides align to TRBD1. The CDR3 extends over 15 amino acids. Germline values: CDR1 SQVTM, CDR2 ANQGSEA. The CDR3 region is CSVGQGLSSSYEQCF. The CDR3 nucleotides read TGCAGCGTTGGACAGGGGCTATCGAGCTCCTACGAGCAGTGCTTC.

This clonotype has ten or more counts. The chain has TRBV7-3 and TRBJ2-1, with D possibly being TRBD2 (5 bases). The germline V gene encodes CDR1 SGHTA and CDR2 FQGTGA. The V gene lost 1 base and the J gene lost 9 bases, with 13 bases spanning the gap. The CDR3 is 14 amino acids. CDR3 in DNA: TGTGCCAGCAGCTTAAGGTCTAGCTTTACTGAGCAGTTCTTC. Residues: CASSLRSSFTEQFF.

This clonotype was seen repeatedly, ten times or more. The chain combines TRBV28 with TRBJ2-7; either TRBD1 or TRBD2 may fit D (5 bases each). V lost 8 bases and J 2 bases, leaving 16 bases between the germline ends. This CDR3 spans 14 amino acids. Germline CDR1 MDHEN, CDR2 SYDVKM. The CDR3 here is CASVGPGTTYEQYF. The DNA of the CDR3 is TGTGCCAGCGTAGGGCCCGGGACGACCTACGAGCAGTACTTC.

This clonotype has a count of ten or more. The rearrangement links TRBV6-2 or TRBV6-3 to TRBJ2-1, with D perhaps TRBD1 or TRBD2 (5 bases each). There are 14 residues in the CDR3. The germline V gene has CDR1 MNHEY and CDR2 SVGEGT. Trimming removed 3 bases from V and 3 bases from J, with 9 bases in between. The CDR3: CASSYGTFYNEQFF. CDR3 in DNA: TGTGCCAGCAGTTATGGGACCTTCTACAATGAGCAGTTCTTC.

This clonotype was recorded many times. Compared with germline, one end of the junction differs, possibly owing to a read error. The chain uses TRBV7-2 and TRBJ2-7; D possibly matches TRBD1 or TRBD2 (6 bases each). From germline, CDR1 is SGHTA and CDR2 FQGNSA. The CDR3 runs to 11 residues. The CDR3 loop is CASSSAGQKVF. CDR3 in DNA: TGTGCCAGCAGCTCCGCGGGACAAAAGGTCTTC.

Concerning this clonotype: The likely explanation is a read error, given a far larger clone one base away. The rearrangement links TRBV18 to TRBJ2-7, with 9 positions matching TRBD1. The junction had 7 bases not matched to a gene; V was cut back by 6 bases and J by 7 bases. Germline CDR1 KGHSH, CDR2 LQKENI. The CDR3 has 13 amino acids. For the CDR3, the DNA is TGTGCCAGCTCGGGACAGGGAGACAATGAGCAGTACTTC. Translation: CASSGQGDNEQYF. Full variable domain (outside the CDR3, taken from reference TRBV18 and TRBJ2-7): NAGVMQNPRHLVRRRGQEARLRCSPMKGHSHVYWYRQLPEEGLKFMVYLQKENIIDESGMPKERFSAEFPKEGPSILRIQQVVRGDSAAYFCASSGQGDNEQYFGPGTRLTVT.

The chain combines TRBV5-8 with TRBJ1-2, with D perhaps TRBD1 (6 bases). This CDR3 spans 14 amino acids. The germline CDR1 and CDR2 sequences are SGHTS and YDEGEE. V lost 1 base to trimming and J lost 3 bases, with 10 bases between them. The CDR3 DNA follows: TGTGCCAGCAGCTTGTATAACAGGGACTATGGCTACACCTTC. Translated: CASSLYNRDYGYTF. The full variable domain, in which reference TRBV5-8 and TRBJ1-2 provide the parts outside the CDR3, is EAGVTQSPTHLIKTRGQQATLRCSPISGHTSVYWYQQALGLGLQFLLWYDEGEERNRGNFPPRFSGRQFPNYSSELNVNALELEDSALYLCASSLYNRDYGYTFGSGTRLTVV.

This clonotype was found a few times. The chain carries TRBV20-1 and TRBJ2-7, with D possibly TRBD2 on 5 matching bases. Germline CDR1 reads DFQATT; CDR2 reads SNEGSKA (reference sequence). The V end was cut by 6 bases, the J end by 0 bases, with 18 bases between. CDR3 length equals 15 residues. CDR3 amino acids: CSAEEAKRSSYEQYF. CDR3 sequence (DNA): TGCAGTGCAGAAGAGGCTAAGCGGAGCTCCTACGAGCAGTACTTC.

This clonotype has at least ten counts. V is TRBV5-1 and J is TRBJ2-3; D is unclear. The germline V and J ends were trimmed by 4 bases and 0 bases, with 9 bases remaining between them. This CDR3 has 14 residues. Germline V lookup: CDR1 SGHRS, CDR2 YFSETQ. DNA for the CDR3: TGCGCCAGCAGCGCCGGAGAGAGCACAGATACGCAGTATTTT. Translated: CASSAGESTDTQYF.

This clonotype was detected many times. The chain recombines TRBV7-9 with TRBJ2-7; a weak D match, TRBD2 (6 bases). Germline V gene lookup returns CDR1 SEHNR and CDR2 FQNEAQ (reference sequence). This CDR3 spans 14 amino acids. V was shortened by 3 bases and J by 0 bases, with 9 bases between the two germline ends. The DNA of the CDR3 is TGTGCCAGCAGCTTCCCGGGAGCCTCCTACGAGCAGTACTTC. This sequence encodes CASSFPGASYEQYF.

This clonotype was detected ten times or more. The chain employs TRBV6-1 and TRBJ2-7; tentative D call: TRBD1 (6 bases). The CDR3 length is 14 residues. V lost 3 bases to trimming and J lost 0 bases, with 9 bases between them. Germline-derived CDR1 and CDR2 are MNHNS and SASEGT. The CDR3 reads CASSDPTGSYEQYF. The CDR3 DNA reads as TGTGCCAGCAGTGACCCGACAGGCTCCTACGAGCAGTACTTC.

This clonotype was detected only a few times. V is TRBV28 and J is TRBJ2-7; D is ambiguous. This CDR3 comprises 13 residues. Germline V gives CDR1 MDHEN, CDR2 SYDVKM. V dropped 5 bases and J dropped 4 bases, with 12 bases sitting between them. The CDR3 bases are TGTGCCAGCAGTCCAAGGGTGGTTTACGAGCAGTACTTC. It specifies CASSPRVVYEQYF.

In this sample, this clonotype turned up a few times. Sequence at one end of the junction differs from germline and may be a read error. This CDR3 is CAGSPPGEETQYF. The DNA for the CDR3 is TGTGCCGGCAGCCCTCCGGGGGAAGAGACCCAGTACTTC. V usage is TRBV7-2 and J usage is TRBJ2-1; a possible D gene is TRBD2 (6 bases). The J call may be mistaken, given a closer DNA end match to TRBJ2-5. The CDR3 runs to 13 residues. The germline CDR1 and CDR2 sequences are SGHTA and FQGNSA.

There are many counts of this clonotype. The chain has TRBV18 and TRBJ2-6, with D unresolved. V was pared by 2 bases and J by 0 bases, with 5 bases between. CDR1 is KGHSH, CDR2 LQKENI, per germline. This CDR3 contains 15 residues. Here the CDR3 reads CASSPADSGANVLTF. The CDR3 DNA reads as TGTGCCAGCTCACCAGCTGACTCTGGGGCCAACGTCCTGACTTTC.

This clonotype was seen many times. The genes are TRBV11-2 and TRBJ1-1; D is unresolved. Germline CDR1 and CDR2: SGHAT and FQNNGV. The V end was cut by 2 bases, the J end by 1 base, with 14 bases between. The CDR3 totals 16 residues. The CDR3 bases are TGTGCCAGCAGCTTAACACAGCCCCCACCGAACACTGAAGCTTTCTTT. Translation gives CASSLTQPPPNTEAFF.

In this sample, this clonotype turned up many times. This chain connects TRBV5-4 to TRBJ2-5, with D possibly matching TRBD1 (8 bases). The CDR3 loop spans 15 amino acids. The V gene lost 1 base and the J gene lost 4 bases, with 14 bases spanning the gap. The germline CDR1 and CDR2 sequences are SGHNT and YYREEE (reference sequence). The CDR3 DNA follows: TGTGCCAGCAGCTTGTCAGGGGGCGGGGGAGAGACCCAGTACTTC. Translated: CASSLSGGGGETQYF.

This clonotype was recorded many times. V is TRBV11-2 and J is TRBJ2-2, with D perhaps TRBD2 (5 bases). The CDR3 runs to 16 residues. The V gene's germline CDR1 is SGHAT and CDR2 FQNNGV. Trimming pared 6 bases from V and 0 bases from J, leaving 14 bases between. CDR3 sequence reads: CASRSLAGANTGELFF. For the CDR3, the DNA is TGTGCCAGCAGATCTCTAGCAGGCGCGAACACCGGGGAGCTGTTTTTT.

In nucleotides, the CDR3 is TGTGCCAGCAGCGTAGGAGCGGGAACCGACGAGCAGTACTTC. Translation: CASSVGAGTDEQYF. V and J are TRBV9 and TRBJ2-7; TRBD2 matches at 7 bases. CDR3 length: 14 residues. Germline lookup yields CDR1 SGDLS and CDR2 YYNGEE. J gave up 5 bases and V 0 bases, and 5 bases lay outside the gene matches.

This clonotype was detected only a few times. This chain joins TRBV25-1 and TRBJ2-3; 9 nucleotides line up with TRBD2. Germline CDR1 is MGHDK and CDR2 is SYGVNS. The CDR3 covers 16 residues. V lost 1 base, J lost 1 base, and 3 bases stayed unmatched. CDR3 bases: TGTGCCAGCAGTGAATCCTTAGCGGGAGGCACAGATACGCAGTATTTT. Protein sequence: CASSESLAGGTDTQYF.

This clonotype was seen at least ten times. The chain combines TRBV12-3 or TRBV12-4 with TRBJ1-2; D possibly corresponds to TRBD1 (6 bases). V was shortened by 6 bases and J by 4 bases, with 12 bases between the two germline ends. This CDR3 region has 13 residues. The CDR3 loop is CASSPMDSYGYTF. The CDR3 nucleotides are TGTGCCAGCAGCCCAATGGACAGCTATGGCTACACCTTC.

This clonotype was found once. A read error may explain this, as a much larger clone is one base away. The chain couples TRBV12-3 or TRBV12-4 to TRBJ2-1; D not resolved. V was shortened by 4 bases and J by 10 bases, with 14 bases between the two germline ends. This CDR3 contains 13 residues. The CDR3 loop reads CASSSPARPEQFF. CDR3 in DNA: TGTGCCAGCAGTTCCCCCGCGAGGCCAGAGCAGTTCTTC.

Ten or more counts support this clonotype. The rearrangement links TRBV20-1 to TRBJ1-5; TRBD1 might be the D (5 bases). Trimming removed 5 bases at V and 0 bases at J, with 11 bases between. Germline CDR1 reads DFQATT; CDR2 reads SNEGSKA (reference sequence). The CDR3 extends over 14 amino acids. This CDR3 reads CSAVTAYSNQPQHF. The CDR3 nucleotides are TGCAGTGCTGTGACAGCATATAGCAATCAGCCCCAGCATTTT.